A single sample is the source of the 13 T cell receptor beta chains below, sequenced in a study of T cells after yellow fever vaccination. MiXCR, applied by TCRdb to the 5' RACE reads, yields one record per CDR3 protein. Here the sample spans around 340,000 distinct CDR3 sequences, roughly an eighth being singletons. Sample: CD4+ T cells sorted from PBMCs, taken 15 days after the yellow fever booster vaccination. All receptors come from a man aged 18 to 29 who received the YFV17D yellow fever vaccine.

This clonotype was seen ten or more times. V gene TRBV19 combines with J gene TRBJ2-2; D is possibly TRBD1 (6 bases). The CDR3 spans 14 residues. The germline V gene has CDR1 LNHDA and CDR2 SQIVND (reference sequence). V lost 3 bases, J lost 4 bases, and 9 bases lay in between. The CDR3 DNA follows: TGTGCCAGTAGTATTGGACAGTCCACCGGGGAGCTGTTTTTT. Amino acid sequence: CASSIGQSTGELFF.

This clonotype showed up just a few times. V gene TRBV28 combines with J gene TRBJ1-6, with TRBD1 matching over 7 bases. V gave up 6 bases and J gave up 8 bases; unmatched junction bases: 16. The CDR3 covers 17 residues. Germline CDR1 MDHEN, CDR2 SYDVKM. The CDR3 coding sequence is TGTGCCAGCAGGACCGGGACAGCGGATCTACTCTATTCACCCCTCCACTTT. As protein: CASRTGTADLLYSPLHF.

This clonotype was observed a handful of times. V gene TRBV5-6 combines with J gene TRBJ1-5, with 8 bases fitting TRBD1. Germline V gene lookup returns CDR1 SGHDT and CDR2 YYEEEE. Losses at the gene ends were 6 bases for V and 5 bases for J; bases not matched to a gene: 13. The CDR3 spans 16 residues. The chain's CDR3 is CASTRSTGVLDQPQHF. CDR3 DNA sequence: TGTGCCAGCACCCGATCGACAGGGGTTTTGGATCAGCCCCAGCATTTT.

Only a few counts were recorded for this clonotype. V is TRBV6-5 and J is TRBJ2-5; no clear D. CDR3 length: 15 residues. Germline V CDR1 and CDR2: MNHEY, SVGAGI. The V gene lost 2 bases and the J gene lost 5 bases, with 15 bases spanning the gap. The CDR3 sequence is CASSYVATLRETQYF. CDR3 sequence (DNA): TGTGCCAGCAGTTACGTGGCCACCCTCCGGGAGACCCAGTACTTC.

This clonotype has just a few counts. The genes are TRBV5-6 and TRBJ1-5; maybe TRBD1 (6 bases). The V and J ends lost 2 bases and 1 base respectively, with 13 bases between them. The CDR3 contains 16 residues. Germline loops: CDR1 SGHDT, CDR2 YYEEEE. CDR3 protein: CASSFRGGPSNQPQHF. CDR3 bases: TGTGCCAGCAGCTTCAGAGGGGGACCGAGCAATCAGCCCCAGCATTTT. The variable domain in full, completed from reference TRBV5-6 and TRBJ1-5, reads DAGVTQSPTHLIKTRGQQVTLRCSPKSGHDTVSWYQQALGQGPQFIFQYYEEEERQRGNFPDRFSGHQFPNYSSELNVNALLLGDSALYLCASSFRGGPSNQPQHFGDGTRLSIL.

This sequence joins TRBV27 and TRBJ2-3; TRBD2 matches at 9 bases. Per the germline V gene, CDR1 is MNHEY and CDR2 is SMNVEV (reference sequence). With V trimmed by 4 bases and J by 2 bases, 16 bases remained unmatched. The CDR3 is 19 amino acids. The CDR3 DNA reads TGTGCCAGCAGTTCCCCCTGGGGGGTAGCGGGGGTCCCCACAGATACGCAGTATTTT. Amino acid sequence: CASSSPWGVAGVPTDTQYF.

V usage is TRBV19 and J usage is TRBJ1-5, with D uncertain. Trimming left V 6 bases short and J 5 bases short, with 14 bases between. The germline V gene has CDR1 LNHDA and CDR2 SQIVND (reference sequence). The CDR3 spans 14 residues. The CDR3 loop reads CASRSGNSYQPQHF. The CDR3 coding sequence is TGTGCCAGTAGGTCTGGGAATTCGTATCAGCCCCAGCATTTT. Full variable domain (remainder filled in from reference TRBV19 and TRBJ1-5): DGGITQSPKYLFRKEGQNVTLSCEQNLNHDAMYWYRQDPGQGLRLIYYSQIVNDFQKGDIAEGYSVSREKKESFPLTVTSAQKNPTAFYLCASRSGNSYQPQHFGDGTRLSIL.

This clonotype has a handful of counts. The chain has TRBV7-2 and TRBJ1-1; D remains ambiguous. Germline V gene data show CDR1 as SGHTA and CDR2 as FQGNSA. The V end lost 1 base, the J end lost 3 bases, and 6 bases lay between the germline ends. The CDR3 loop spans 13 amino acids. CDR3 in DNA: TGTGCCAGCAGCTTAGAGTCCTACACTGAAGCTTTCTTT. This codes for CASSLESYTEAFF.

This clonotype showed up just a few times. DNA of the CDR3: TGCAGTGCTAGAGATCCGCAGGGAAAGAACACTGAAGCTTTCTTT. Translation: CSARDPQGKNTEAFF. V gene TRBV20-1 combines with J gene TRBJ1-1; D may be TRBD1 (5 bases). V dropped 0 bases and J dropped 1 base, with 12 bases sitting between them. Germline V lookup: CDR1 DFQATT, CDR2 SNEGSKA (reference sequence). The CDR3 has 15 amino acids.

This clonotype was counted a few times. The V and J genes are TRBV7-2 and TRBJ2-7, with 8 bases lining up with TRBD1. The CDR3 loop spans 14 amino acids. Germline V gene sequence: CDR1 SGHTA, CDR2 FQGNSA. V lost 5 bases and J lost 5; bases outside the gene matches: 8. The CDR3 sequence: CASSQQTGDDEQYV. The CDR3 DNA is TGTGCCAGCAGCCAGCAGACAGGGGACGACGAGCAGTACGTC.

The chain is built from TRBV3-1 and TRBJ2-5; no clear D. The CDR3 is 13 amino acids. V lost 1 base, J lost 2 bases, and 5 bases lay in between. From germline, CDR1 is LGHDT and CDR2 YNNKEL (reference sequence). CDR3 DNA sequence: TGTGCCAGCAGCCAAGTTCGGCAAGAGACCCAGTACTTC. This sequence encodes CASSQVRQETQYF.

This chain joins TRBV7-2 and TRBJ1-5, with D unclear. Germline CDR1 and CDR2: SGHTA and FQGNSA. The length of the CDR3 is 13 residues. Deletions cut 1 base from V and 7 bases from J, with 8 bases between. The CDR3 loop reads CASSLDGRQPQHF. The CDR3 nucleotides read TGTGCCAGCAGCTTAGATGGGAGACAGCCCCAGCATTTT. Filled out from reference TRBV7-2 and TRBJ1-5, the complete variable domain reads GAGVSQSPSNKVTEKGKDVELRCDPISGHTALYWYRQSLGQGLEFLIYFQGNSAPDKSGLPSDRFSAERTGGSVSTLTIQRTQQEDSAVYLCASSLDGRQPQHFGDGTRLSIL.

The chain joins TRBV24-1 to TRBJ1-3, with no clear D. The CDR3 runs 15 residues. CDR1 and CDR2 from the germline V gene are KGHDR and SFDVKD. V lost 9 bases, J lost 4 bases, and 18 bases lay in between. CDR3 DNA sequence: TGTGCCACCCTTGCGGTCCGGGGAGGAGGAAACACCATATATTTT. Its translation: CATLAVRGGGNTIYF.